These 22 T cell receptor beta chains were all obtained from the same sample, sequenced in a study of tumor and adjacent non-tumor tissue in lung cancer. The library came from three nested PCR rounds adapted from ARM-PCR protocols. TCRdb passed the multiplex PCR reads through MiXCR, listing each CDR3 protein once. The profile shows approximately 65,000 distinct CDR3 sequences, just under 60% of them singletons. This sample's RNA came from whole unsorted tissue. What was sequenced was lung tumor tissue. The source is a man in his fifties or sixties with non-small cell lung cancer.

In regard to this clonotype: This CDR3 fails to terminate in the conserved phenylalanine or tryptophan, so it likely reflects a read error. The chain employs TRBV12-3 or TRBV12-4 and TRBJ2-4; 8 bases align to TRBD2. The CDR3 is made up of 16 amino acids. Trimming at V came to 6 bases and at J to 6 bases, leaving 13 bases not matched to a gene. CDR3 DNA: TGTGCCAGCAGGCCCCGGGGGGGCGGAGCTATAAACATTCAGTACGTC. Its protein is CASRPRGGGAINIQYV.

Comment on this clonotype: Because the CDR3 is missing its conserved closing phenylalanine or tryptophan, this is likely a read error. The V call is TRBV4-2, the J call TRBJ2-1, with D perhaps assigned TRBD1 or TRBD2 (5 bases each). Germline V gene sequence: CDR1 LGHNA, CDR2 YNFKEQ. The CDR3 is made up of 14 amino acids. CDR3 protein: CANSQEEGRNEQFI. The CDR3 bases are TGTGCCAACAGCCAAGAAGAGGGGCGTAATGAGCAGTTCATC.

A note on this clonotype: In this CDR3 the conserved last residue, phenylalanine or tryptophan, is missing, so a read error is likely. The genes are TRBV4-1 and TRBJ2-2; tentative D call: TRBD2 (6 bases). The CDR3 extends over 15 amino acids. CDR1 and CDR2 from the germline V gene are MGHRA and YSYEKL. For the CDR3, the DNA is TGCGCCAGCATCCAAGGGGTGGAGGGGACCGGGGAGCTGTTTTCT. Encoded protein: CASIQGVEGTGELFS.

The chain couples TRBV11-1 to TRBJ1-6; no firm D call. The CDR3 has 14 residues. V lost 3 bases to trimming and J lost 7 bases, with 10 bases between them. CDR1 and CDR2 (germline): SGHAT, FQDESV (reference sequence). CDR3 sequence (DNA): TGTGCCAGCAGCTTGGAACCAGGAAATTCACCCCTCCACTTT. Amino acids: CASSLEPGNSPLHF.

About this clonotype itself: The final CDR3 position lacks the conserved phenylalanine or tryptophan, pointing to a likely read error. No DNA is shown, since the ends of the CDR3 on it are uncertain; the CDR3 is the one TCRdb lists. The chain has TRBV6-1 and TRBJ2-7; no check of the table's D call, TRBD2, against the DNA was made. Looked up from germline, CDR1 is MNHNS and CDR2 is SASEGT. Inclusive of both ends, the CDR3 amounts to 14 amino acids. CDR3 residues: CASSERGSSDEEYS.

The J gene is TRBJ1-2, the V gene TRBV28, with D possibly TRBD1 on 5 matching bases. CDR3 length equals 16 residues. The ends were cut back, 6 bases at V and 2 bases at J, with 19 bases in the middle. Germline CDR1 and CDR2: MDHEN and SYDVKM. The CDR3 here is CASSLGSWGSNYGYTF. The CDR3 coding sequence is TGTGCCAGCAGCCTGGGCTCGTGGGGGTCAAACTATGGCTACACCTTC.

The CDR3: CASSPPWTSVTNTQYF. CDR3 nucleotides: TGTGCCAGCAGCCCGCCCTGGACTAGCGTAACAAATACGCAGTATTTT. V gene TRBV11-2 combines with J gene TRBJ2-3; 9 bases are a match to TRBD2. Germline V gives CDR1 SGHAT, CDR2 FQNNGV. The CDR3 has 16 residues. V lost 5 bases, J lost 7 bases, and 13 bases stayed unmatched.

Concerning this clonotype itself: The junction differs from germline at one of its ends, possibly a read error. This chain connects TRBV6-1 to TRBJ1-5, with a weak D call TRBD1 (6 bases). CDR3 length: 16 amino acids. Germline V gene sequence: CDR1 MNHNS, CDR2 SASEGT. The CDR3 region is CASSEAGTWIDQPQHF. The CDR3 nucleotides read TGTGCCAGCAGTGAAGCCGGGACATGGATTGATCAGCCCCAACATTTT.

This clonotype was seen many times. The rearrangement links TRBV6-2 or TRBV6-3 to TRBJ2-3; 10 nucleotides line up with TRBD2. With 6 bases clipped from V and 5 bases from J, the junction kept 8 bases outside the gene matches. This CDR3 comprises 15 residues. Germline lookup yields CDR1 MNHEY and CDR2 SVGEGT. CDR3 sequence (DNA): TGTGCCAGCAGGAGCGGGGGGGCCGGTGGAGATACGCAGTATTTT. Residues: CASRSGGAGGDTQYF.

There are a few counts of this clonotype. The CDR3 nucleotides read TGTGCCAGCAGTCTTACTAGCGGGAGGGCCTTCGGGACCGGGGAGCTGTTTTTT. It codes for CASSLTSGRAFGTGELFF. The chain links TRBV7-8 to TRBJ2-2; 13 bases agree with TRBD2. Unmatched junction bases numbered 12, after V lost 6 bases and J lost 5 bases. Germline CDR1 is SGHVS and CDR2 is FQNEAQ. The CDR3 extends over 18 amino acids.

The rearrangement joins TRBV11-2 to TRBJ1-4, with D perhaps matching TRBD1 (6 bases). CDR1 and CDR2 from the germline V gene are SGHAT and FQNNGV. The CDR3 extends over 18 amino acids. Trimming left V 5 bases short and J 10 bases short, with 29 bases between. CDR3 in amino acids: CASSQSVWKQGLNVKLFF. Written as DNA, the CDR3 is TGTGCCAGCAGCCAATCCGTTTGGAAACAGGGACTTAACGTAAAACTGTTTTTT.

Comments on this clonotype: A much larger clone differs by one base, so this may be a read error. The V call is TRBV19, the J call TRBJ2-1; TRBD1 or TRBD2 may be the D gene (6 bases each). V was pared by 7 bases and J by 1 base, with 14 bases between. CDR1 LNHDA and CDR2 SQIVND come from the germline V gene (reference sequence). The length of the CDR3 is 15 residues. The CDR3 spells CASIIEGGSYNEQFF. The CDR3 nucleotides read TGTGCCAGTATTATTGAAGGGGGGTCCTACAATGAGCAGTTCTTC.

The rearrangement joins TRBV4-1 to TRBJ2-7; TRBD1 aligns across 11 bases. The germline V gene has CDR1 MGHRA and CDR2 YSYEKL. The CDR3 consists of 14 residues. In nucleotides, the CDR3 is TGCGTTAGCAGCCAAGTCGGGACAGGGGGCGAGCAGTACTTC. Translation: CVSSQVGTGGEQYF.

The genes are TRBV27 and TRBJ2-4; D is uncertain. This CDR3 spans 14 amino acids. Germline V gene lookup returns CDR1 MNHEY and CDR2 SMNVEV (reference sequence). V lost 5 bases and J 0 bases, leaving 8 bases between the germline ends. Here the CDR3 reads CASSSPLAKNIQYF. As DNA, the CDR3 is TGTGCCAGCAGTAGCCCTCTAGCCAAAAACATTCAGTACTTC.

Comments on this clonotype: A clone one base away is much larger, so this may be a read error. Given the absence of the conserved phenylalanine or tryptophan at the CDR3 end, a read error is likely. J is TRBJ2-7 and V is TRBV6-5, with no clear D. Trimming pared 5 bases from V and 7 bases from J, leaving 12 bases between. This CDR3 region has 12 residues. CDR1 MNHEY and CDR2 SVGAGI come from the germline V gene. DNA for the CDR3: TGTGCCAGCAGTCAGACGGTCGGGGAGCAGTACTCC. It codes for CASSQTVGEQYS.

The CDR3: CSARDGGGTGEKLFF. CDR3 coding DNA: TGCAGTGCTAGAGACGGTGGTGGGACTGGTGAAAAACTGTTTTTT. This sequence joins TRBV20-1 and TRBJ1-4, with D possibly matching TRBD1 (5 bases). V was trimmed by 0 bases and J by 7 bases, leaving 15 bases between them. Germline loops: CDR1 DFQATT, CDR2 SNEGSKA (reference sequence). CDR3 length equals 15 residues.

The chain uses TRBV4-2 and TRBJ2-6, with 8 positions matching TRBD1. V was pared by 4 bases and J by 17 bases, with 25 bases of the junction left unmatched. The CDR3 sequence is 18 residues long. The germline gives CDR1 LGHNA, CDR2 YNFKEQ. The CDR3 sequence: CASSPYQDRAPVANVMTF. CDR3 sequence (DNA): TGTGCCAGCAGCCCGTACCAGGACAGGGCCCCTGTGGCCAATGTCATGACTTTC.

This clonotype was counted at least ten times. The gene calls are TRBV2 and TRBJ2-2; 7 positions match TRBD1. The length of the CDR3 is 15 residues. V shed 5 bases and J 2 bases; nucleotides not matched to a gene: 5. Germline values: CDR1 SNHLY, CDR2 FYNNEI. CDR3 residues: CASSQTGQNTGELFF. The CDR3 bases are TGTGCCAGCAGTCAGACAGGGCAAAACACCGGGGAGCTGTTTTTT.

On this clonotype: This may stem from a read error, because a much larger clone lies one nucleotide away. The chain carries TRBV29-1 and TRBJ2-4; D remains ambiguous. The CDR3 contains 13 residues. Between the trimmed V and J ends, which lost 8 bases and 0 bases, there was a span of 11 bases. From germline, CDR1 is SQVTM and CDR2 ANQGSEA. The CDR3 DNA sequence: TGCAGCATCGTCGACAAAGCCAAAAACATTCAGTACTTC. It specifies CSIVDKAKNIQYF.

This clonotype appeared a few times. Relative to the germline gene, one junction end is altered; a read error may explain this. The rearrangement links TRBV24-1 to TRBJ2-6; TRBD1 aligns across 8 bases. The germline V gene has CDR1 KGHDR and CDR2 SFDVKD. The CDR3 contains 19 residues. Here the CDR3 reads CATSDSPGQESPGANVLTF. DNA for the CDR3: TGTGCCACCAGCGATTCTCCGGGACAGGAATCACCTGGGGCCAACGTCCTGACTTTC.

The chain joins TRBV7-2 to TRBJ2-7; unclear D gene. The CDR3 runs to 15 residues. The ends were cut back, 4 bases at V and 6 bases at J, with 19 bases in the middle. CDR1 and CDR2 from the germline V gene are SGHTA and FQGNSA. DNA for the CDR3: TGTGCCAGCAGCTCCCGAGTGGATTTTTCGAGCGAGCAGTACTTC. Translation gives CASSSRVDFSSEQYF. Filled out from reference TRBV7-2 and TRBJ2-7, the complete variable domain reads GAGVSQSPSNKVTEKGKDVELRCDPISGHTALYWYRQSLGQGLEFLIYFQGNSAPDKSGLPSDRFSAERTGGSVSTLTIQRTQQEDSAVYLCASSSRVDFSSEQYFGPGTRLTVT.

Worth noting for this clonotype: Because the CDR3 is missing its conserved closing phenylalanine or tryptophan, this is likely a read error. The limits of the CDR3 on the DNA are not certain, so only TCRdb's listed CDR3 is given. The chain links TRBV10-2 to TRBJ2-7; the table's D call of TRBD1 was not tested on the DNA. The CDR3 adds up to 14 amino acids, both ends counted. Germline CDR1 reads WSHSY; CDR2 reads SAAADI. The CDR3 protein is CASSDGQVFDERYS.